This TCR beta chain was captured in a study of identical twins. The CDR3 runs 14 residues. The V end lost 7 bases, the J end lost 9 bases, and 20 bases lay between the germline ends. Germline loops: CDR1 SGHRS, CDR2 YFSETQ. TCRdb reprocessed the 5' RACE reads via MiXCR and lists one record per CDR3 protein. This sample has hundreds of thousands of distinct CDR3 sequences; 8.6% occur once, and the top ten carry around 0.98%. This clonotype was seen only a few times. Its antigen is undetermined. All donors were healthy, and all were Caucasian. Whole-study results and caveats: Out-of-frame TCR alpha sharing observed in monozygotic twins exceeded model estimates. Beta clonotypes that were abundant in cord blood contained fewer insertions, a pattern absent from memory repertoires.

The data also belong to a second study, concerning yellow fever vaccine responses in identical twins.

The sample consisted of PBMCs. This chain links TRBV5-1 with TRBJ2-1; D may be TRBD1 (6 bases). The TCR comes from a woman aged 18-35 years in good health. The CDR3 is CASEKWTAGGEQFF. The CDR3, as DNA: TGCGCCAGCGAGAAGTGGACAGCCGGAGGTGAGCAGTTCTTC.